The 17 T cell receptor beta chains listed next were all sequenced from one sample in a study of cytomegalovirus exposure and HLA in healthy donors. It was with 60 Vbeta and 13 Jbeta primers that the PCR ran. Data came from immunoSEQ multiplex PCR; TCRdb stores just in-frame clones and leaves some out. The sample has some 100,000 clones, around 72% seen once. The sample consisted of PBMCs. Every receptor here comes from a male donor in good health and CMV-seropositive.

In its sample, this clone was seen once. This CDR3 is also generated by other DNA sequences in the sample. The V call is TRBV11-3, the J call TRBJ2-3; weak D call: TRBD2 (5 bases). The V gene's germline CDR1 is SGHNT and CDR2 YENEEA. The CDR3 consists of 14 residues. The V end lost 3 bases, the J end lost 1 base, and 8 bases lay between the germline ends. CDR3 DNA sequence: TGTGCCAGCAGCTTGGGTAGCGGCACAGATACGCAGTATTTT. This translates into CASSLGSGTDTQYF.

This clone occurred a few times. The rearrangement links TRBV2 to TRBJ1-1; tentative D call: TRBD1 (5 bases). CDR3 size: 14 residues. Germline CDR1 is SNHLY and CDR2 is FYNNEI. Trimming shortened V by 5 bases and J by 0 bases, and 10 bases separated the two germline ends. CDR3 sequence (DNA): TGTGCCAGCAGTTTAGGAGGGGTGAACACTGAAGCTTTCTTT. The encoded protein is CASSLGGVNTEAFF.

This rearrangement joins TRBV15 to TRBJ2-7; D not certain. Trimming stripped 2 bases from V and 2 bases from J, with 10 bases between. The germline V gene has CDR1 LNHNV and CDR2 YYDKDF (reference sequence). The CDR3 totals 14 residues. The CDR3 is CATSRSQGAYEQYF. CDR3 sequence (DNA): TGTGCCACCAGCAGATCGCAAGGAGCCTACGAGCAGTACTTC.

The chain links TRBV6-5 to TRBJ1-1; D is perhaps TRBD1 (6 bases). The germline CDR1 and CDR2 sequences are MNHEY and SVGAGI. Trimming removed 2 bases from V and 3 bases from J, with 16 bases in between. The length of the CDR3 is 16 residues. CDR3 sequence (DNA): TGTGCCAGCAGTTACCCTGGCTTCGGGGGGCACACTGAAGCTTTCTTT. This translates into CASSYPGFGGHTEAFF.

The rearrangement joins TRBV6-1 to TRBJ1-5; D call uncertain. Germline CDR1 MNHNS, CDR2 SASEGT. The V gene lost 3 bases and the J gene lost 0 bases, with 12 bases spanning the gap. This CDR3 has 16 residues. The chain's CDR3 is CASSDRYPSSNQPQHF. As DNA, the CDR3 is TGTGCCAGCAGTGATCGGTACCCTAGTAGCAATCAGCCCCAGCATTTT.

The table lists this clone with a count of one. This chain links TRBV7-9 with TRBJ1-3; no reliable D call. CDR3 length: 14 residues. Germline V gene data show CDR1 as SEHNR and CDR2 as FQNEAQ (reference sequence). With 5 bases removed from V and 4 bases from J, the gap between germline ends came to 12 bases. In DNA, the CDR3 is TGTGCCAGCAGCATCCGGGGTGGAGGAAACACCATATATTTT. This codes for CASSIRGGGNTIYF.

The sample holds one count of this clone. V is TRBV7-2 and J is TRBJ2-3, with TRBD2 matching 8 bases. The germline V gene encodes CDR1 SGHTA and CDR2 FQGNSA. V lost 3 bases and J lost 1; bases outside the gene matches: 3. The CDR3 length is 15 residues. This CDR3 is CASSFGGAGTDTQYF. CDR3 DNA: TGTGCCAGCAGCTTCGGGGGGGCCGGCACAGATACGCAGTATTTT.

V usage is TRBV7-2 and J usage is TRBJ2-3; no clear D. Germline values: CDR1 SGHTA, CDR2 FQGNSA. The CDR3 runs to 15 residues. V was pared by 8 bases and J by 0 bases, with 15 bases between. In DNA form, the CDR3 reads TGTGCCAGCGCCTCGTCTTGGGCTAGCACAGATACGCAGTATTTT. Its translation: CASASSWASTDTQYF.

V is TRBV7-2 and J is TRBJ2-1, with 8 bases that match TRBD2. CDR1 and CDR2 (germline): SGHTA, FQGNSA. J gave up 4 bases and V 5 bases, and 7 bases lay outside the gene matches. The CDR3 has 15 residues. The CDR3 region has the DNA TGTGCCAGCAGCATACCGGGCGGGGGGTACAATGAGCAGTTCTTC. Translation: CASSIPGGGYNEQFF.

This clone occurred once. The rearrangement links TRBV5-5 to TRBJ2-5, with 7 positions matching TRBD1. V dropped 0 bases and J dropped 5; count of bases not matched to a gene: 7. This CDR3 contains 15 residues. CDR1 and CDR2 from the germline V gene are SGHKS and YYEKEE (reference sequence). Here the CDR3 reads CASSLEGGREETQYF. CDR3 DNA: TGTGCCAGCAGCTTGGAAGGGGGCAGGGAGGAGACCCAGTACTTC. Based on the CDR3 plus reference TRBV5-5 and TRBJ2-5, the full variable domain is DAGVTQSPTHLIKTRGQQVTLRCSPISGHKSVSWYQQVLGQGPQFIFQYYEKEERGRGNFPDRFSARQFPNYSSELNVNALLLGDSALYLCASSLEGGREETQYFGPGTRLLVL.

This clone appeared a few times. This rearrangement joins TRBV10-3 to TRBJ2-2; D remains unclear. The V gene's germline CDR1 is ENHRY and CDR2 SYGVKD. V lost 10 bases, J lost 9 bases, and 18 bases lay in between. The CDR3 totals 13 residues. CDR3 protein: CATTEIVTRELFF. As DNA, the CDR3 is TGTGCCACCACCGAAATTGTAACTCGGGAGCTGTTTTTT.

The chain carries TRBV27 and TRBJ2-5; D not resolved. Trimming took 4 bases from V and 5 from J, leaving 14 bases between them. This CDR3 comprises 14 residues. CDR1 is MNHEY and CDR2 is SMNVEV in the germline V gene (reference sequence). In nucleotides, the CDR3 is TGTGCCAGCAGTTCCCCGACTTTCGGGGAGACCCAGTACTTC. Its protein is CASSSPTFGETQYF.

This clone has just a few counts. This chain links TRBV15 with TRBJ2-1; the match to TRBD2 covers 8 bases. J lost 2 bases, V lost 0 bases, and 3 bases had no gene match. The CDR3 covers 16 residues. Germline V gene lookup returns CDR1 LNHNV and CDR2 YYDKDF (reference sequence). The CDR3, as DNA: TGTGCCACCAGCAGAGAAAGCGGGGGCACCTACAATGAGCAGTTCTTC. It is translated as CATSRESGGTYNEQFF.

CDR3 in DNA: TGCGCCAGCAGCTTGGCTAGCGGCTTGGAGACCCAGTACTTC. This codes for CASSLASGLETQYF. The chain carries TRBV5-1 and TRBJ2-5, with 7 bases identical to TRBD2. J lost 5 bases, V lost 0 bases, and 4 bases had no gene match. Germline-derived CDR1 and CDR2 are SGHRS and YFSETQ. The CDR3 spans 14 residues.

The chain uses TRBV5-1 and TRBJ2-5; 13 nucleotides match TRBD2. The CDR3 runs 16 residues. Germline V lookup: CDR1 SGHRS, CDR2 YFSETQ. V shed 2 bases and J 2 bases; nucleotides not matched to a gene: 3. DNA for the CDR3: TGCGCCAGCAGCTTACGGACTAGCGGGGGACAAGAGACCCAGTACTTC. This gives the protein CASSLRTSGGQETQYF.

The genes are TRBV5-6 and TRBJ2-5; 7 bases fit TRBD2. The CDR3 contains 15 residues. CDR1 and CDR2 from the germline V gene are SGHDT and YYEEEE. V dropped 4 bases and J dropped 5; count of bases not matched to a gene: 11. The CDR3 reads CASSPRSGGWETQYF. In DNA, the CDR3 is TGTGCCAGCAGCCCCAGATCGGGGGGATGGGAGACCCAGTACTTC.

The chain employs TRBV7-9 and TRBJ2-3, with D perhaps matching TRBD2 (6 bases). Germline V gene lookup returns CDR1 SEHNR and CDR2 FQNEAQ (reference sequence). CDR3 length equals 15 residues. With 5 bases removed from V and 0 bases from J, the gap between germline ends came to 12 bases. CDR3 protein: CASSAGQSSTDTQYF. For the CDR3, the DNA is TGTGCCAGCAGCGCGGGGCAGTCGAGCACAGATACGCAGTATTTT.